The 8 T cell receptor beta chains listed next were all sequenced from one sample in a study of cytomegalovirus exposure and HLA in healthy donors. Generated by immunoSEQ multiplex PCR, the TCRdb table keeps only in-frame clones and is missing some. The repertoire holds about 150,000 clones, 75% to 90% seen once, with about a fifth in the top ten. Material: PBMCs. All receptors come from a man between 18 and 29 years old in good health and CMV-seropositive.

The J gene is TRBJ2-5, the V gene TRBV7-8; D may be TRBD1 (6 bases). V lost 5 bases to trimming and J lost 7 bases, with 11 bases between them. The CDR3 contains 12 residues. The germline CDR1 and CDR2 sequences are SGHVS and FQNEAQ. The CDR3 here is CASSPIGGTQYF. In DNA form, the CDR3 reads TGTGCCAGCAGCCCGATAGGGGGGACCCAGTACTTC.

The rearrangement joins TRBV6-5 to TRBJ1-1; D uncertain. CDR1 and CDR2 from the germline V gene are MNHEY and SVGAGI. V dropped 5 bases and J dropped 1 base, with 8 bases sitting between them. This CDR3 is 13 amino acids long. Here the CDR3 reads CASSTRENTEAFF. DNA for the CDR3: TGTGCCAGCAGTACGAGAGAGAACACTGAAGCTTTCTTT.

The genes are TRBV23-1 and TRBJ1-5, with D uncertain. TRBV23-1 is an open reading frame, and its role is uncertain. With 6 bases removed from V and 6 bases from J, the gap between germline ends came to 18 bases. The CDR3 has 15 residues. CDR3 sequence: CASSPIVGLGQPQHF. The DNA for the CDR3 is TGCGCCAGCAGCCCAATCGTGGGCTTGGGTCAGCCCCAGCATTTT.

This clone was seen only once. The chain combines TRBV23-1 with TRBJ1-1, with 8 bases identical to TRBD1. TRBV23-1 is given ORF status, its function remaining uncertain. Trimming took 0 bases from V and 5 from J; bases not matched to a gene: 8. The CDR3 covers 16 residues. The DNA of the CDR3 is TGCGCCAGCAGTCAATCCTACAGGGGGAATGAAACTGAAGCTTTCTTT. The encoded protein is CASSQSYRGNETEAFF.

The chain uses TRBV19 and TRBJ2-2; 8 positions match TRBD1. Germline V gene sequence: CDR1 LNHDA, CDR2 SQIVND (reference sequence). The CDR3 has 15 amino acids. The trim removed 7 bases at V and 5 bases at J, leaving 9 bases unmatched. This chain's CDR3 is CASKVDRAPTGELFF. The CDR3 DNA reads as TGTGCCAGTAAAGTGGACAGGGCTCCTACCGGGGAGCTGTTTTTT.

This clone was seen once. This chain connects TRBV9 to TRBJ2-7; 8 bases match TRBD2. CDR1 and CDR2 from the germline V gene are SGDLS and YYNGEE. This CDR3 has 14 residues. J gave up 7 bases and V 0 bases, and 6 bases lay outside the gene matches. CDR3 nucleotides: TGTGCCAGCAGCGTAGCGGCGGGAGGTGGGGAGCAGTACTTC. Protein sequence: CASSVAAGGGEQYF.

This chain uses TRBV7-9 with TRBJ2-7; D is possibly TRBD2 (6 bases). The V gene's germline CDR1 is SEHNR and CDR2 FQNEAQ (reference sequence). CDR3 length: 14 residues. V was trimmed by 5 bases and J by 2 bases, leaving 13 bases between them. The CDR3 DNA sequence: TGTGCCAGCAGCGACCGGGAGAAGCCCTACGAGCAGTACTTC. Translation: CASSDREKPYEQYF.

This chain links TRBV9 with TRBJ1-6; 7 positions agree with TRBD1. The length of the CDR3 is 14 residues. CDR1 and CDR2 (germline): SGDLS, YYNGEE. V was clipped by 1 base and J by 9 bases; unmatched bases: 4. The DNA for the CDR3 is TGTGCCAGCAGCGTACAGGGGGAAAGTTCACCCCTCCACTTT. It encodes CASSVQGESSPLHF.